This is a list of T cell receptor beta chains from one sample in a study of blood T cell repertoires in COVID-19. Measured with immunoSEQ multiplex PCR; TCRdb has only the in-frame clones, and not every one. The repertoire holds about 120,000 clones, with around 80% as singletons. The specimen sequenced was peripheral blood. All receptors derive from a man aged 60 to 69 with active or convalescent COVID-19. CDR3s include the opening cysteine and the closing phenylalanine or tryptophan. The D gene is left open where the match is weak. Clone size is stated in some rows and not others, as once, few, many or a class when expanded.

CDR3: CASSSSDVGSGYF
DNA: TGTGCCAGCAGTTCGTCCGATGTCGGGAGTGGGTATTTT
V: TRBV28
D: NA
size: NA
J: TRBJ2-3

CDR3: CASSLEGGLGREQYF
DNA: TGCGCCAGCAGCTTGGAAGGGGGCTTAGGACGGGAGCAGTACTTC
V: TRBV5-1
D: TRBD1
size: NA
J: TRBJ2-7

CDR3: CASSPPGWYNEQFF
DNA: TGTGCCAGCAGCCCCCCAGGGTGGTACAATGAGCAGTTCTTC
V: TRBV7-2
D: NA
size: many
J: TRBJ2-1

CDR3: CSVETQYNEQFF
DNA: TGCAGCGTTGAAACCCAGTACAATGAGCAGTTCTTC
V: TRBV29-1
D: NA
size: NA
J: TRBJ2-1

CDR3: CASSARGWGRQETQYF
DNA: TGTGCCAGCAGCGCCCGCGGGTGGGGTCGCCAAGAGACCCAGTACTTC
V: TRBV5-6
D: NA
size: NA
J: TRBJ2-5

CDR3: CASSLLGTNQETQYF
DNA: TGCGCCAGCAGCTTGCTAGGGACTAACCAAGAGACCCAGTACTTC
V: TRBV5-1
D: TRBD2
size: NA
J: TRBJ2-5

CDR3: CASQLSGGANVLTF
DNA: TGTGCCAGCCAATTGTCAGGTGGGGCCAACGTCCTGACTTTC
V: TRBV6-6
D: NA
size: NA
J: TRBJ2-6

CDR3: CAWSNGAGGLSNQPQHF
DNA: TGTGCCTGGAGTAATGGGGCCGGGGGGCTTAGCAATCAGCCCCAGCATTTT
V: TRBV30
D: NA
size: NA
J: TRBJ1-5

CDR3: CASRRQGFDTEAFF
DNA: TGTGCCAGCAGAAGACAGGGATTCGACACTGAAGCTTTCTTT
V: TRBV6-5
D: TRBD1
size: NA
J: TRBJ1-1

CDR3: CASSSRLSHTEAFF
DNA: TGTGCCAGCAGTTCGCGGCTGAGCCACACTGAAGCTTTCTTT
V: TRBV27
D: NA
size: many
J: TRBJ1-1

CDR3: CASSPDRGDYGYTF
DNA: TGTGCCAGCAGCCCGGACAGGGGGGACTATGGCTACACCTTC
V: TRBV7-2
D: TRBD1
size: NA
J: TRBJ1-2

CDR3: CAWSVQRASNEKLFF
DNA: TGTGCCTGGAGTGTACAGAGAGCTTCTAATGAAAAACTGTTTTTT
V: TRBV30
D: NA
size: NA
J: TRBJ1-4

CDR3: CASSRDNSYEQYF
DNA: TGCGCCAGCAGCCGGGACAACTCCTACGAGCAGTACTTC
V: TRBV5-1
D: NA
size: few
J: TRBJ2-7

CDR3: CASSPTGGRDNGYTF
DNA: TGTGCCAGTAGCCCTACCGGGGGAAGGGATAATGGCTACACCTTC
V: TRBV19
D: NA
size: NA
J: TRBJ1-2

CDR3: CASRGQGGIQPQHF
DNA: TGTGCCAGCAGGGGACAGGGGGGAATTCAGCCCCAGCATTTT
V: TRBV6-5
D: TRBD1
size: NA
J: TRBJ1-5

CDR3: CASSSLAYQETQYF
DNA: TGTGCCAGCAGTTCCCTAGCCTACCAAGAGACCCAGTACTTC
V: TRBV28
D: NA
size: NA
J: TRBJ2-5

CDR3: CASSQPIGTSGYEQYF
DNA: TGTGCCAGCAGCCAACCTATTGGGACTAGCGGATACGAGCAGTACTTC
V: TRBV4-2
D: TRBD2
size: NA
J: TRBJ2-7

CDR3: CAIPTGGSYNEQFF
DNA: TGTGCCATCCCGACAGGGGGGTCCTACAATGAGCAGTTCTTC
V: TRBV24-1
D: TRBD1
size: NA
J: TRBJ2-1

CDR3: CASSLGRTGGSGNSPLHF
DNA: TGTGCCAGCAGCTTAGGGCGCACAGGGGGCTCGGGTAATTCACCCCTCCACTTT
V: TRBV11-2
D: TRBD1
size: NA
J: TRBJ1-6

CDR3: CASSQEGDSSYEQYF
DNA: TGCGCCAGCAGCCAAGAAGGGGACAGCTCCTACGAGCAGTACTTC
V: TRBV4-1
D: TRBD1
size: few
J: TRBJ2-7

CDR3: CASSVDGAQTGELFF
DNA: TGTGCCAGCAGCGTAGATGGGGCGCAGACCGGGGAGCTGTTTTTT
V: TRBV9
D: NA
size: few
J: TRBJ2-2